This entry lists 15 T cell receptor beta chains sequenced from one sample in a study of beta chain features in type 1 diabetes (dated by TCRdb to the late 2010s). The method was the immunoSEQ multiplex PCR assay. All of the isolated RNA was reverse transcribed with the High Capacity cDNA Reverse Transcription Kit, so expressed TCRB transcripts were sequenced. The source is immuneACCESS, and TCRdb retained only in-frame sequences with V and J called. Part of the clones is not carried over; for the studies checked, unresolved V genes explain less than half of this, and the remainder is unexplained. The table for this sample lists around 280,000 clones; approximately 8% of them were counted only once. The top ten constitute roughly 0.94% of the sample. Sequencing was done on a sample of central memory CD4+ T cells from blood. These receptors originate from a woman between 18 and 29 years old in good health.

The chain links TRBV7-9 to TRBJ1-1; D is possibly TRBD1 (5 bases). This CDR3 contains 13 residues. V lost 2 bases, J lost 1 base, and 5 bases lay in between. Per germline, CDR1 SEHNR and CDR2 FQNEAQ (reference sequence). CDR3 DNA: TGTGCCAGCAGCTTACAGGGGAACACTGAAGCTTTCTTT. Translated, it gives CASSLQGNTEAFF.

This clone was seen many times. The sample carries other DNA sequences with the same CDR3. The genes are TRBV9 and TRBJ2-3, with D hard to call. There are 13 residues in the CDR3. Trimming cost V 2 bases and J 1 base, with 5 bases left between them. Germline V gives CDR1 SGDLS, CDR2 YYNGEE. CDR3: CASSVQGTDTQYF. CDR3 DNA sequence: TGTGCCAGCAGCGTCCAGGGCACAGATACGCAGTATTTT. Looking up the rest from reference TRBV9 and TRBJ2-3 gives the full variable domain: DSGVTQTPKHLITATGQRVTLRCSPRSGDLSVYWYQQSLDQGLQFLIQYYNGEERAKGNILERFSAQQFPDLHSELNLSSLELGDSALYFCASSVQGTDTQYFGPGTRLTVL.

This clone came up many times. This chain joins TRBV6-1 and TRBJ2-7; no firm D call. The germline V and J ends were trimmed by 6 bases and 6 bases, with 12 bases remaining between them. This CDR3 spans 12 amino acids. CDR1 is MNHNS and CDR2 is SASEGT in the germline V gene. The CDR3 region has the DNA TGTGCCAGCAGAGGGTGGAAAGGCGAGCAGTACGTC. Its protein is CASRGWKGEQYV.

This clone was found a few times. This chain links TRBV29-1 with TRBJ1-1; weak D call: TRBD1 (6 bases). The CDR3 is made up of 12 amino acids. CDR1 and CDR2 (germline): SQVTM, ANQGSEA. V shed 6 bases and J shed 3 bases, with 11 bases lying between them. The CDR3 DNA is TGCAGCGTGGGGGACACCTACACTGAAGCTTTCTTT. It codes for CSVGDTYTEAFF.

Worth noting for this clone: A read error may account for a junction end that differs from germline. The rearrangement links TRBV5-4 to TRBJ2-5; D might be TRBD2 (6 bases). This CDR3 contains 12 residues. CDR1 and CDR2 (germline): SGHNT, YYREEE (reference sequence). CDR3 in DNA: TGCGCCAGCAGCCCGGAGGGTGAGACCCAGTACTTC. Translation gives CASSPEGETQYF.

A few counts support this clone. The genes are TRBV15 and TRBJ2-1; 11 bases agree with TRBD2. Per germline, CDR1 LNHNV and CDR2 YYDKDF (reference sequence). J was trimmed by 2 bases and V by 5 bases; bases with no gene match: 17. The CDR3 covers 20 residues. The CDR3 region is CATSPKEASGRLTPYNEQFF. In nucleotides, the CDR3 is TGTGCCACCAGCCCGAAGGAGGCTAGCGGGAGGCTGACACCCTACAATGAGCAGTTCTTC.

The count of this clone is one. The V call is TRBV5-4, the J call TRBJ1-1, with 9 bases fitting TRBD1. The germline V gene encodes CDR1 SGHNT and CDR2 YYREEE (reference sequence). The CDR3 length is 13 residues. V was pared by 4 bases and J by 5 bases, with 3 bases of the junction left unmatched. CDR3 in DNA: TGTGCCAGCAGCAAGGACAGGGGAACTGAAGCTTTCTTT. This sequence encodes CASSKDRGTEAFF.

This clone was observed a few times. The chain is built from TRBV4-2 and TRBJ1-1; D not resolved. Trimming removed 5 bases from V and 3 bases from J, with 13 bases in between. CDR1 and CDR2 (germline): LGHNA, YNFKEQ. CDR3 length equals 14 residues. CDR3 loop: CASSLIRVDTEAFF. The CDR3 coding sequence is TGTGCCAGCAGCTTGATTAGGGTGGACACTGAAGCTTTCTTT.

At least ten counts were recorded for this clone. The CDR3 DNA follows: TGTGCCAGTAGTGCCCATCAGGGGCTCAACACTGAAGCTTTCTTT. This gives the protein CASSAHQGLNTEAFF. V gene TRBV19 combines with J gene TRBJ1-1, with a weak D call TRBD1 (6 bases). In germline, CDR1 is LNHDA, CDR2 SQIVND (reference sequence). The CDR3 is 15 residues long. V was cut by 5 bases and J by 2 bases, with 15 bases left in between.

This clone was counted only a few times. This chain joins TRBV2 and TRBJ2-7; a weak D match, TRBD1 (5 bases). This CDR3 is 13 amino acids long. V lost 6 bases to trimming and J lost 1 base, with 10 bases between them. CDR1 and CDR2 from the germline V gene are SNHLY and FYNNEI. This CDR3 reads CASSTDRSYEQYF. In DNA form, the CDR3 reads TGTGCCAGCAGCACCGACAGATCCTACGAGCAGTACTTC.

The table lists this clone with a few counts. V usage is TRBV14 and J usage is TRBJ1-4; D remains unclear. This CDR3 has 14 residues. The V and J ends lost 4 bases and 8 bases respectively, with 14 bases between them. CDR1 is SGHDN and CDR2 is FVKESK in the germline V gene. The CDR3 sequence is CASSRIGVAEKLFF. The CDR3 nucleotides are TGTGCCAGCAGCCGGATCGGAGTTGCGGAAAAACTGTTTTTT.

This clone has just a few counts. The rearrangement uses TRBV5-4 and TRBJ2-5; a possible D gene is TRBD1 (6 bases). V lost 0 bases and J lost 1, with 13 bases in between. Germline-derived CDR1 and CDR2 are SGHNT and YYREEE (reference sequence). The CDR3 has 16 amino acids. The CDR3: CASSLGSGQFQETQYF. The CDR3 coding sequence is TGTGCCAGCAGCTTGGGGAGCGGACAGTTCCAAGAGACCCAGTACTTC.

This clone was seen ten or more times. This chain joins TRBV7-9 and TRBJ2-5, with 8 bases that match TRBD2. V lost 3 bases, J lost 5 bases, and 5 bases stayed unmatched. This CDR3 has 14 residues. Germline V gene sequence: CDR1 SEHNR, CDR2 FQNEAQ (reference sequence). The CDR3 loop is CASSLSGGWETQYF. CDR3 nucleotides: TGTGCCAGCAGCTTGAGCGGGGGCTGGGAGACCCAGTACTTC.

J is TRBJ2-7 and V is TRBV6-5, with D tentatively TRBD2 (6 bases). The CDR3 length is 12 residues. V dropped 5 bases and J dropped 3 bases, with 8 bases sitting between them. Germline V lookup: CDR1 MNHEY, CDR2 SVGAGI. For the CDR3, the DNA is TGTGCCAGCAGTCGGACTAACTACGAGCAGTACTTC. Its translation: CASSRTNYEQYF.

The chain joins TRBV27 to TRBJ2-5; unclear D gene. There are 13 residues in the CDR3. Trimming shortened V by 6 bases and J by 1 base, and 9 bases separated the two germline ends. Germline V gene sequence: CDR1 MNHEY, CDR2 SMNVEV (reference sequence). The CDR3 nucleotides are TGTGCCAGCAGATGGCGCTTCCAAGAGACCCAGTACTTC. It is translated as CASRWRFQETQYF.